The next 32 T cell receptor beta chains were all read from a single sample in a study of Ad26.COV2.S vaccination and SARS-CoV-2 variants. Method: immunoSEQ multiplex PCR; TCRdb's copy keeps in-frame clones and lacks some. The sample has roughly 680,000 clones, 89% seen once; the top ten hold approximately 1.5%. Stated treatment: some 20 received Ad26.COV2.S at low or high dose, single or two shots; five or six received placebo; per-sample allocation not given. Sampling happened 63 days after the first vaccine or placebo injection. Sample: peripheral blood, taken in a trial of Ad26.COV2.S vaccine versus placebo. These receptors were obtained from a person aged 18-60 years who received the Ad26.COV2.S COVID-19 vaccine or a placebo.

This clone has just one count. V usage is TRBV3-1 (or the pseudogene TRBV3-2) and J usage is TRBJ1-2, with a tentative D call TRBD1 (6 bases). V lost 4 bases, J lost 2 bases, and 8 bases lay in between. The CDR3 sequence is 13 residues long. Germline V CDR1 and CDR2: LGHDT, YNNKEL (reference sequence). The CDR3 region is CASSPDRNYGYTF. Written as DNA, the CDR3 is TGTGCCAGCAGCCCGGACAGAAACTATGGCTACACCTTC.

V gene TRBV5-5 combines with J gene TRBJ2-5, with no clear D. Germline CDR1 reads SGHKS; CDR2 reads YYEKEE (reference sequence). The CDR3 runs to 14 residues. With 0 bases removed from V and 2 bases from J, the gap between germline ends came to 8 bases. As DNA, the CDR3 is TGTGCCAGCAGCTTGGGGAGCCAACAAGAGACCCAGTACTTC. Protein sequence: CASSLGSQQETQYF.

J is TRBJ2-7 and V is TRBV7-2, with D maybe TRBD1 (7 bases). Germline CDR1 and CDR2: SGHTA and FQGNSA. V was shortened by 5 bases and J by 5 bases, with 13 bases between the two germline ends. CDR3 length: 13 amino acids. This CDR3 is CASSRQGGDEQYF. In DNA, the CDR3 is TGTGCCAGCAGCAGACAGGGCGGGGACGAGCAGTACTTC.

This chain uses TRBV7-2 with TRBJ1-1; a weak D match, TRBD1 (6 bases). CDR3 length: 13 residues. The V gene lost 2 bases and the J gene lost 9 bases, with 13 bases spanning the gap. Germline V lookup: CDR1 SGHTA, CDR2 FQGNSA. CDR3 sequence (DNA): TGTGCCAGCAGCTTAACCGTGGGGACAAAAGCTTTCTTT. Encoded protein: CASSLTVGTKAFF.

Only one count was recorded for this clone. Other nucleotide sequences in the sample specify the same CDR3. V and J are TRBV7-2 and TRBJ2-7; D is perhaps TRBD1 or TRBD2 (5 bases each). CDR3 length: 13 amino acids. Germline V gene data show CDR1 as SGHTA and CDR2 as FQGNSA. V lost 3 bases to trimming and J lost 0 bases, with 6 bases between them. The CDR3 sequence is CASSFGGSYEQYF. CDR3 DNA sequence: TGTGCCAGCAGCTTTGGGGGCTCCTACGAGCAGTACTTC.

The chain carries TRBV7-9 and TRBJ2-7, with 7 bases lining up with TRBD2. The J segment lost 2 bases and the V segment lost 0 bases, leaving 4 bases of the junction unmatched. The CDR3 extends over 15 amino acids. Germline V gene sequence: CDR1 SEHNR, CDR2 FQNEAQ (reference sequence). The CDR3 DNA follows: TGTGCCAGCAGCTTAGCGGCGGGAGCCCCCTACGAGCAGTACTTC. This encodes CASSLAAGAPYEQYF.

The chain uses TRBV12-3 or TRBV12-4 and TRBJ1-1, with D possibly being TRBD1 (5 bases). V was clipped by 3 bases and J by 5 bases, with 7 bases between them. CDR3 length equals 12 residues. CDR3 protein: CASSLGPTEAFF. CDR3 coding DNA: TGTGCCAGCAGTTTGGGGCCGACTGAAGCTTTCTTT.

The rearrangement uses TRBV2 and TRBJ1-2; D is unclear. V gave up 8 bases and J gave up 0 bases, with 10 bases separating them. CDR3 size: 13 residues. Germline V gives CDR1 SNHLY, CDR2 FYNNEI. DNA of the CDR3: TGTGCCAGCCGAGGGTTAGCTAACTATGGCTACACCTTC. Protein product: CASRGLANYGYTF.

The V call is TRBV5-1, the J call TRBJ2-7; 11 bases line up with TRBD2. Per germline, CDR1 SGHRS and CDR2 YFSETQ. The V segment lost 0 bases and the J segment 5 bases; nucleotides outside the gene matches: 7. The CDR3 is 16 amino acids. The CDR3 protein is CASSLGVAGGPDEQYF. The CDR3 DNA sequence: TGCGCCAGCAGCTTGGGGGTAGCGGGAGGGCCGGACGAGCAGTACTTC.

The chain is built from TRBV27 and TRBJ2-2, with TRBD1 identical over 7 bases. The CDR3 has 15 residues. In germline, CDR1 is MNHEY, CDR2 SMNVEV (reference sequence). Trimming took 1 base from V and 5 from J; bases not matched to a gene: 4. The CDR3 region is CASSLYRGWTGELFF. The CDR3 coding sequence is TGTGCCAGCAGTTTATACAGGGGCTGGACCGGGGAGCTGTTTTTT.

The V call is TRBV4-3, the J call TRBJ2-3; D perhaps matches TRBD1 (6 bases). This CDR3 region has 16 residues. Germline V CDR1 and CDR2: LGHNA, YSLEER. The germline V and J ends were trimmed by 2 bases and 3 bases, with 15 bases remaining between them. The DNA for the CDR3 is TGCGCCAGCAGCCAATATACAGGGATGAGAACAGATACGCAGTATTTT. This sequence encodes CASSQYTGMRTDTQYF.

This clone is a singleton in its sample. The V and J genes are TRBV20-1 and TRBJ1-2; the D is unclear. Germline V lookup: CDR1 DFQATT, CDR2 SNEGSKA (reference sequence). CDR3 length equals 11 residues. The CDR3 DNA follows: TGCATATTGCAGGATAACTATGGCTACACCTTC. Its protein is CILQDNYGYTF.

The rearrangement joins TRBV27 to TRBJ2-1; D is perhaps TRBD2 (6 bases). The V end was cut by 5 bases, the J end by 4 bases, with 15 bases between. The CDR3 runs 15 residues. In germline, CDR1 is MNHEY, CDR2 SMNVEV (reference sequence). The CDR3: CASSPGLPPYNEQFF. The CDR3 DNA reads TGTGCCAGCAGTCCGGGACTCCCACCGTACAATGAGCAGTTCTTC.

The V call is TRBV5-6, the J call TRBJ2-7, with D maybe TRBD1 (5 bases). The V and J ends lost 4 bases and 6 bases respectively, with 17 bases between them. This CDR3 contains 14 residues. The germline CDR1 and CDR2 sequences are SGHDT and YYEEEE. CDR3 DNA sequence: TGTGCCAGCAGCGACGAACTACCAGGGCGCGAGCAGTACTTC. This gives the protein CASSDELPGREQYF.

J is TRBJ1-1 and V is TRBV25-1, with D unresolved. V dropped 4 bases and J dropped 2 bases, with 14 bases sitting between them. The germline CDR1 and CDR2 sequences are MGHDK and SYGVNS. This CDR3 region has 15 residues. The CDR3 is CASSGWNSINTEAFF. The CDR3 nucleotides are TGTGCCAGCAGTGGATGGAACAGTATAAACACTGAAGCTTTCTTT.

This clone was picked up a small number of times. Here the CDR3 DNA reads TGTGCCAGCAGGCGATCCTCCGGGCAGAACACCATATATTTT. Protein: CASRRSSGQNTIYF. The chain carries TRBV6-5 and TRBJ1-3; D ambiguous. The CDR3 consists of 14 residues. V dropped 6 bases and J dropped 7 bases, with 16 bases sitting between them. Germline CDR1 reads MNHEY; CDR2 reads SVGAGI.

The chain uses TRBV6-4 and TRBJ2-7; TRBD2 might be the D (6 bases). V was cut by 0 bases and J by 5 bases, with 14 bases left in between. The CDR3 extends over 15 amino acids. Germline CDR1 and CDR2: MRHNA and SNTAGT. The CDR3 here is CASSDSPGLPNEQYF. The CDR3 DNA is TGTGCCAGCAGTGACTCCCCGGGACTCCCTAACGAGCAGTACTTC.

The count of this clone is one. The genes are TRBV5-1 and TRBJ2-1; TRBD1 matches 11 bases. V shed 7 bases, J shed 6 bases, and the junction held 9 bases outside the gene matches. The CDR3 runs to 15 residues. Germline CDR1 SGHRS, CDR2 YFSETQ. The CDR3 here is CASQLGQGAFNEQFF. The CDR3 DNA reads TGCGCCAGCCAGCTCGGACAGGGGGCCTTCAATGAGCAGTTCTTC.

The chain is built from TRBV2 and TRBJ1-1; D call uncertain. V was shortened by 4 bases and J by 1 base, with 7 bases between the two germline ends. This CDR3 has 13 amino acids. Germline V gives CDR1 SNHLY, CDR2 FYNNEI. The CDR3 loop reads CASSGRPNTEAFF. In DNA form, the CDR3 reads TGTGCCAGCAGTGGTCGGCCGAACACTGAAGCTTTCTTT.

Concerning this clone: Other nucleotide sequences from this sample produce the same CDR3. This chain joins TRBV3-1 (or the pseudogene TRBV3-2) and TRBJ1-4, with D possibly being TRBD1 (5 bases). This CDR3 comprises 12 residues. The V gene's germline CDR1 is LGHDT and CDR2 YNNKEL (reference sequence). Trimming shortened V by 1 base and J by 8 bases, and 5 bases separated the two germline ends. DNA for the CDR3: TGTGCCAGCAGCCAAGGGGGGGAAAAACTGTTTTTT. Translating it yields CASSQGGEKLFF.

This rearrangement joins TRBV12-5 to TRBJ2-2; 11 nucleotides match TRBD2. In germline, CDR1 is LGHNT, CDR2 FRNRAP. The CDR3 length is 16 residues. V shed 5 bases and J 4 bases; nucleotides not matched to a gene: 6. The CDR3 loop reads CASGPTLAGGTGELFF. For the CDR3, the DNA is TGTGCTAGTGGTCCTACCCTAGCGGGGGGCACCGGGGAGCTGTTTTTT.

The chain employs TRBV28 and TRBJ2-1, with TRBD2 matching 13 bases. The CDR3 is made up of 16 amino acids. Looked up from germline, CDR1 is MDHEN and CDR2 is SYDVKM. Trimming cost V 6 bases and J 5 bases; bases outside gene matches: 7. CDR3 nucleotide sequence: TGTGCCAGCAGGCCACCGGGACTAGCGGGAAACAATGAGCAGTTCTTC. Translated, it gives CASRPPGLAGNNEQFF.

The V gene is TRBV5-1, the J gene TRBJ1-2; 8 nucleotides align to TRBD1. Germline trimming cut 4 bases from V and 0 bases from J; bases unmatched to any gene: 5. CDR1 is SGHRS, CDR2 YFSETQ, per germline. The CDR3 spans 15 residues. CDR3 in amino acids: CASSPTGVPNYGYTF. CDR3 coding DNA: TGCGCCAGCAGCCCGACAGGGGTACCTAACTATGGCTACACCTTC.

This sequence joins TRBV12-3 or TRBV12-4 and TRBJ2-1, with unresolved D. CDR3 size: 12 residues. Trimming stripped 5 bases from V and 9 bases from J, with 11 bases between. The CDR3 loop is CASSPPLGEQFF. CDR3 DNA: TGTGCCAGCAGTCCCCCCTTGGGTGAGCAGTTCTTC.

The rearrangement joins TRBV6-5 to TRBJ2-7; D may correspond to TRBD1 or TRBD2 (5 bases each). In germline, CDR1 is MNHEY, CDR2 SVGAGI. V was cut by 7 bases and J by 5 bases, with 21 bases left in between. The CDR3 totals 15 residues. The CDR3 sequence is CASKGHGVGAHEQYF. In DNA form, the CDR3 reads TGTGCCAGCAAAGGACATGGTGTGGGAGCTCACGAGCAGTACTTC.

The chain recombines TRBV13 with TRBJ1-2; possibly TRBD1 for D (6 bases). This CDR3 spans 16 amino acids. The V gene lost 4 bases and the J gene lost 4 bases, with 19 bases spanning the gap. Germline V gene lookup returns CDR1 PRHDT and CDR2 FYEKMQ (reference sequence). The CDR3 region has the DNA TGTGCCAGCAGCTCCCCTTACAGGGAGGGGATCTATGGCTACACCTTC. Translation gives CASSSPYREGIYGYTF.

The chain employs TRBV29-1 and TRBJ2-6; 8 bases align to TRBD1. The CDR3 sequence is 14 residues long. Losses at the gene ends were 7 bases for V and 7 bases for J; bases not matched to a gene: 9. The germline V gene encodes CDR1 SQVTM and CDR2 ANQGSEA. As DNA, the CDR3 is TGCAGCGCTTTGGACAGGGATCGTGCCAACGTCCTGACTTTC. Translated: CSALDRDRANVLTF.

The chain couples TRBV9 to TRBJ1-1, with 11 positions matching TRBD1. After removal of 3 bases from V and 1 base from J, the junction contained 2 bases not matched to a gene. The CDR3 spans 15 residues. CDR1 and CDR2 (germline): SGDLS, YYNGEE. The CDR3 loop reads CASSGTGGENTEAFF. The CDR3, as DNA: TGTGCCAGCAGCGGGACAGGGGGCGAGAACACTGAAGCTTTCTTT.

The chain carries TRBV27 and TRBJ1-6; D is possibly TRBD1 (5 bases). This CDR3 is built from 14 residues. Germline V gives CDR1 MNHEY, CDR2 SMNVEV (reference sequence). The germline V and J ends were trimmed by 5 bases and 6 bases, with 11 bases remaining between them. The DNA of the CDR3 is TGTGCCAGCAGTCTCGACAGAATTAATTCACCCCTCCACTTT. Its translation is CASSLDRINSPLHF.

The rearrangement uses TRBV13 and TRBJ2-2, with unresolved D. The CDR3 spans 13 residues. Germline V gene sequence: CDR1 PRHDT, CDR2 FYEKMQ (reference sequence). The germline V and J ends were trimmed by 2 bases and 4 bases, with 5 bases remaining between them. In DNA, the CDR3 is TGTGCCAGCAGCTTATCGGGCACCGGGGAGCTGTTTTTT. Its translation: CASSLSGTGELFF.

Here the CDR3 reads CASSLRDRNSPLHF. The CDR3 DNA reads as TGTGCCAGCAGTTTACGGGACAGGAATTCACCCCTCCACTTT. The genes are TRBV27 and TRBJ1-6; 8 bases agree with TRBD1. The J segment lost 7 bases and the V segment lost 2 bases, leaving 1 base of the junction unmatched. The CDR3 loop spans 14 amino acids. CDR1 is MNHEY, CDR2 SMNVEV, per germline (reference sequence).

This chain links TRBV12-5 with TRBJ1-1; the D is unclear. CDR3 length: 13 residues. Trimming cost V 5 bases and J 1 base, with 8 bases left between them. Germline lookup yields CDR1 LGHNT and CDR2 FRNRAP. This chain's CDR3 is CASGPPGNTEAFF. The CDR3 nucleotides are TGTGCTAGTGGTCCCCCAGGGAACACTGAAGCTTTCTTT.